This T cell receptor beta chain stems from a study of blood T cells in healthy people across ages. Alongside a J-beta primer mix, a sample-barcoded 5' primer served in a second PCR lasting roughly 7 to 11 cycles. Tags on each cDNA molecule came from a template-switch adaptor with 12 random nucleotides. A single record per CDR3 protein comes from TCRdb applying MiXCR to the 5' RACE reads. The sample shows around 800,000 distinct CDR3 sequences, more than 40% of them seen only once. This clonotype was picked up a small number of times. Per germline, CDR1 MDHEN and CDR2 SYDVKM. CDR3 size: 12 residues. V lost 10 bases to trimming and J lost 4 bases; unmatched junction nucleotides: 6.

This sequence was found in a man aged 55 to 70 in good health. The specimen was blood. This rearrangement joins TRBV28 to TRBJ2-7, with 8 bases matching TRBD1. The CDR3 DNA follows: TGTGCCATCTCGACAGGGGCGTACGAGCAGTACTTC. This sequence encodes CAISTGAYEQYF.